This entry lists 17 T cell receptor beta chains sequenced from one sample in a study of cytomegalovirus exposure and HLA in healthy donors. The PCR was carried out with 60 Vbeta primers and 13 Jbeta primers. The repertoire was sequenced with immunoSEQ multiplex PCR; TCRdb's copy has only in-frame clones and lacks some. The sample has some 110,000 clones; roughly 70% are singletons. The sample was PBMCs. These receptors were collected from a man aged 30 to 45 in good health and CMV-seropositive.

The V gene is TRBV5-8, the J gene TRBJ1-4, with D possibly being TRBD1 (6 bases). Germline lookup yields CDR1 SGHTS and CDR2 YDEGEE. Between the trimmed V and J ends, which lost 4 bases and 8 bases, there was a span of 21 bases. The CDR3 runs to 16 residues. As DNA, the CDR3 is TGTGCCAGCAGCCTAGTCGTTTACAGGGACGAGGAAAAACTGTTTTTT. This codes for CASSLVVYRDEEKLFF.

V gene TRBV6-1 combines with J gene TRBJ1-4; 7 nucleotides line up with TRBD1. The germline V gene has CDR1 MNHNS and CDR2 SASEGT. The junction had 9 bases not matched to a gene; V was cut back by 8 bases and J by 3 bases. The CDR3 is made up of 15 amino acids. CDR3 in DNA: TGTGCCAGCGGTTTGCAGACAGGGTCTAATGAAAAACTGTTTTTT. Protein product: CASGLQTGSNEKLFF.

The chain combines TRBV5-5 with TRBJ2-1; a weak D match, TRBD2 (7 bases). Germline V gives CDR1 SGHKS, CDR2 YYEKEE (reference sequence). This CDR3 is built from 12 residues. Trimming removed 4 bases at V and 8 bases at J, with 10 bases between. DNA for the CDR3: TGTGCCAGCAGCCTAGGGGGGGATGAGCAGTTCTTC. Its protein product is CASSLGGDEQFF.

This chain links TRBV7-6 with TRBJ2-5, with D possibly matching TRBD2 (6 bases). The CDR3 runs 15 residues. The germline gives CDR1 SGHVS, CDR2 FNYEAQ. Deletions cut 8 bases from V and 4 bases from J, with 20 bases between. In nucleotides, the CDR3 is TGTGCCAGCTCCCTGGGGCCCGGGGGTAGAGAGACCCAGTACTTC. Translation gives CASSLGPGGRETQYF.

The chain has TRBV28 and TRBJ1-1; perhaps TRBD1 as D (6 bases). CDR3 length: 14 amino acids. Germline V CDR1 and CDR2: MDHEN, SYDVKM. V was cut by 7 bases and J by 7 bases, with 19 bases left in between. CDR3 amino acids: CASTTYGGQLEAFF. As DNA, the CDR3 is TGTGCCAGCACTACATATGGCGGACAGCTTGAAGCTTTCTTT.

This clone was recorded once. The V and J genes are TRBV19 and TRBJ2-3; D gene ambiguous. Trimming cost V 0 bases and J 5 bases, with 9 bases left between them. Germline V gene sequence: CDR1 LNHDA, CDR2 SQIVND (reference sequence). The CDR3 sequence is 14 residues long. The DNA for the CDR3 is TGTGCCAGTAGTATAGATCCAGTCCGAGATACGCAGTATTTT. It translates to CASSIDPVRDTQYF.

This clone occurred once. CDR3 sequence: CAWSPGGHSNQPQHF. CDR3 coding DNA: TGTGCCTGGAGTCCAGGGGGGCATAGCAATCAGCCCCAGCATTTT. This sequence joins TRBV30 and TRBJ1-5; 7 bases map to TRBD1. Germline V CDR1 and CDR2: GTSNPN, SVGIG (reference sequence). The V gene end was trimmed by 2 bases and the J gene end by 0 bases; junction bases not matched to a gene: 4. The length of the CDR3 is 15 residues.

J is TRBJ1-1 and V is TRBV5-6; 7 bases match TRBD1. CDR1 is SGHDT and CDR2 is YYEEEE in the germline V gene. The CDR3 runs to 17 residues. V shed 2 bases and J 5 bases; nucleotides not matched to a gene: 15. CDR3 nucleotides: TGTGCCAGCAGCTTTTTTAGGTATGACAGGGTCGGAACTGAAGCTTTCTTT. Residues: CASSFFRYDRVGTEAFF.

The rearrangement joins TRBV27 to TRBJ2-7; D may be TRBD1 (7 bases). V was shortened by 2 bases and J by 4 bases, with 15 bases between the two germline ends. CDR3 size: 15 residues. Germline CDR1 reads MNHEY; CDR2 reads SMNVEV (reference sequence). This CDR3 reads CASSLQAGGWYEQYV. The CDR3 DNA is TGTGCCAGCAGTTTACAGGCAGGGGGGTGGTACGAGCAGTACGTC.

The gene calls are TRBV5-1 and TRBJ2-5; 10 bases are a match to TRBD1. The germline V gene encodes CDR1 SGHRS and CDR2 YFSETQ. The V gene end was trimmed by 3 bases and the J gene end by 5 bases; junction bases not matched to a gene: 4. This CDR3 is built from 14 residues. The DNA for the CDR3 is TGCGCCAGCAGCTGGAAGGGACAGGGGGAGACCCAGTACTTC. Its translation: CASSWKGQGETQYF.

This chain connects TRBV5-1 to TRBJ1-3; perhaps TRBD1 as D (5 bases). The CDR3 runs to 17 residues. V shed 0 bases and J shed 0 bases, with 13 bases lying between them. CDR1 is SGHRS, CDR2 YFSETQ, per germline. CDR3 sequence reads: CASSLEGGASSGNTIYF. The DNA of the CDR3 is TGCGCCAGCAGCTTGGAAGGAGGGGCTAGCTCTGGAAACACCATATATTTT.

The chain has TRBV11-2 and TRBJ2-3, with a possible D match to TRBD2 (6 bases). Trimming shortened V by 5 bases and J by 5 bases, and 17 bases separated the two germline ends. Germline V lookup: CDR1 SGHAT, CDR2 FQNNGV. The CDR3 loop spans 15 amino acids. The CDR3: CASSDYGGFKDTQYF. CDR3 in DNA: TGTGCCAGCAGCGATTACGGGGGATTTAAAGATACGCAGTATTTT.

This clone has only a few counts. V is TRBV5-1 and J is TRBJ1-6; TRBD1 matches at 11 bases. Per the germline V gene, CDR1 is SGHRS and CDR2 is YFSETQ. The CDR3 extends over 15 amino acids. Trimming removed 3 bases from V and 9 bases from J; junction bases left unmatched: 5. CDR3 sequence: CASSYWTGGGSPLHF. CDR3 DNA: TGCGCCAGCAGCTACTGGACAGGGGGCGGTTCACCCCTCCACTTT.

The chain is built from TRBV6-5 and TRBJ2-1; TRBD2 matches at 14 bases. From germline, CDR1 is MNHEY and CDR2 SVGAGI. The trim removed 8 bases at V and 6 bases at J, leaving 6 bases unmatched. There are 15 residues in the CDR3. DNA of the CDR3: TGTGCCAGCTCAACCGGGACTAGCGGGAGCAATGAGCAGTTCTTC. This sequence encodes CASSTGTSGSNEQFF.

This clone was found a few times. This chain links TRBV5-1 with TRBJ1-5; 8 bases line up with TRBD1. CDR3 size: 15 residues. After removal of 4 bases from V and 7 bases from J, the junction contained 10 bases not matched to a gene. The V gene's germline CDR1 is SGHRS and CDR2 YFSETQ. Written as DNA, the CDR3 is TGCGCCAGCAGCCTTGGGACAGGCGGGGAACAGCCCCAGCATTTT. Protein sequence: CASSLGTGGEQPQHF.

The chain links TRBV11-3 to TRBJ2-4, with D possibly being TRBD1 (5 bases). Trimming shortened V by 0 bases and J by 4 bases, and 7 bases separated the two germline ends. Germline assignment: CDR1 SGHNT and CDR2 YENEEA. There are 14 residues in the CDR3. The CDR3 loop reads CASSLEGRKNIQYF. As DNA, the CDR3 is TGTGCCAGCAGCTTAGAGGGGCGGAAAAACATTCAGTACTTC.

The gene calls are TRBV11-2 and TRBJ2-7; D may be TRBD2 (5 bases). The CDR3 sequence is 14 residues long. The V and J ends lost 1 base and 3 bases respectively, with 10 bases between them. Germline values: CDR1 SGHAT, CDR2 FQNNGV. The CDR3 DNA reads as TGTGCCAGCAGCTTAGGGCTAGCTAGCTACGAGCAGTACGTC. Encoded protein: CASSLGLASYEQYV.